This TCR beta chain was sequenced for a study of T cells in Graves' hyperthyroidism and ophthalmopathy. Whole-study findings and limits: Among clonotypes expanded in thyroid above 0.001, most were also found in blood.

Looked up from germline, CDR1 is MGHRA and CDR2 is YSYEKL. The germline V and J ends were trimmed by 3 bases and 1 base, with 12 bases remaining between them. The CDR3 is 15 amino acids. The study left out patients who had uncontrolled infection, other autoimmune disease, pregnancy or lactation. Using more than 7.5 ml of fresh peripheral blood, PBMCs were prepared. The investigators amplified TCR beta CDR3 regions from RNA transcripts. RT-PCR in the first round (using the HTBI primer set) targeted the TCR CDR3. Using its own MiXCR run on the multiplex PCR reads, TCRdb lists one record per CDR3 protein. The sample includes around 100,000 distinct CDR3 sequences, about half of them seen just once. This clonotype was seen ten or more times. Its target is unknown.

The chain has TRBV4-1 and TRBJ1-1; D gene unclear. The sample consisted of blood. The TCR originated in a man aged 35 to 55 with Graves' hyperthyroidism. CDR3 in DNA: TGCGCCAGCAGCCAGGCACAGACTGCGAACACTGAAGCTTTCTTT. As protein: CASSQAQTANTEAFF.